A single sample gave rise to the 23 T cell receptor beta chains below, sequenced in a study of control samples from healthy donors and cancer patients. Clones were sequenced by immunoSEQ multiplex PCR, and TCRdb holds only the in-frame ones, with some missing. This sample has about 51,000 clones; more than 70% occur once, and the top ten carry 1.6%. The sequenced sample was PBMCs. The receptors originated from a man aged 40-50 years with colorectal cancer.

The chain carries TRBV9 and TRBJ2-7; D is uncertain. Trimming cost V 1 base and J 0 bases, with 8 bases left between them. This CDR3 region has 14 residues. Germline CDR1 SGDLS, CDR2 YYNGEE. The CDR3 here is CASSVSDSSYEQYF. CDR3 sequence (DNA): TGTGCCAGCAGCGTATCCGATAGCTCCTACGAGCAGTACTTC.

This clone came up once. The CDR3 coding sequence is TGTGCCAGCAGCTTCGTCGGGAGCGGAGTGGATACGCAGTATTTT. This encodes CASSFVGSGVDTQYF. The chain combines TRBV5-6 with TRBJ2-3; D may be TRBD2 (6 bases). Germline V gene sequence: CDR1 SGHDT, CDR2 YYEEEE. With 2 bases removed from V and 6 bases from J, the gap between germline ends came to 16 bases. The CDR3 consists of 15 residues.

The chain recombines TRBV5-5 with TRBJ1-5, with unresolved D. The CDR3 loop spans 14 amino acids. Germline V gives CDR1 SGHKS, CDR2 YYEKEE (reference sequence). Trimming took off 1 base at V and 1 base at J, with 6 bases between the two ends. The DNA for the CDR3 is TGTGCCAGCAGCTTGTACGGCAGCAATCAGCCCCAGCATTTT. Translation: CASSLYGSNQPQHF.

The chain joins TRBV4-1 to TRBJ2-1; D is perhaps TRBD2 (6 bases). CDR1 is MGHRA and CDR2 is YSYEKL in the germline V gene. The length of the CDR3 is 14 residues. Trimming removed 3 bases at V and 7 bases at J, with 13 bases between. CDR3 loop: CASSHPGSQNEQFF. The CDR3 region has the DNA TGCGCCAGCAGCCACCCCGGGAGCCAGAATGAGCAGTTCTTC.

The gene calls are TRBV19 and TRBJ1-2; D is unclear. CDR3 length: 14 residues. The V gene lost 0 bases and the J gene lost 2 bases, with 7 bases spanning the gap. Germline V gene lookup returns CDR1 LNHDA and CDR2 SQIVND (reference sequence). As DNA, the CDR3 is TGTGCCAGTAGTATAGAGTTGCGAAACTATGGCTACACCTTC. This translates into CASSIELRNYGYTF.

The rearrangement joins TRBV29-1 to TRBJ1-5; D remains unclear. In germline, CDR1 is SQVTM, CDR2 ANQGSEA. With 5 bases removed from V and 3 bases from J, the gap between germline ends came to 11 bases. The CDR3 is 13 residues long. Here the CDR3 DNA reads TGCAGCGTTTTGGTGGGATCCAATCAGCCCCAGCATTTT. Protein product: CSVLVGSNQPQHF. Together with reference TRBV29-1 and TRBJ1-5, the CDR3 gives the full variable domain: SAVISQKPSRDICQRGTSLTIQCQVDSQVTMMFWYRQQPGQSLTLIATANQGSEATYESGFVIDKFPISRPNLTFSTLTVSNMSPEDSSIYLCSVLVGSNQPQHFGDGTRLSIL.

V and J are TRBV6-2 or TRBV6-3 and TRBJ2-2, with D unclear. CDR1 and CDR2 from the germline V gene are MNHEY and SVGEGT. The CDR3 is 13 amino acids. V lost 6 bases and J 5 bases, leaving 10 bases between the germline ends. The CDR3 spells CASSGDYTGELFF. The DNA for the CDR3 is TGTGCCAGCAGCGGAGATTATACCGGGGAGCTGTTTTTT.

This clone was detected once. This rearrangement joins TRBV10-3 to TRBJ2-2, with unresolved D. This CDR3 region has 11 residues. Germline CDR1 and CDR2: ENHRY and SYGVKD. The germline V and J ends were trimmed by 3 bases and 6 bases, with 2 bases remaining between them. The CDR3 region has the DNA TGTGCCATCAGTGACCCCGGGGAGCTGTTTTTT. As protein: CAISDPGELFF.

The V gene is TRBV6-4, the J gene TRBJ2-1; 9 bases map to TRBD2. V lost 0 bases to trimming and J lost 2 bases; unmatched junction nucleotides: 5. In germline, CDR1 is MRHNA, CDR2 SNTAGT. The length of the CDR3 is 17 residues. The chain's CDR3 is CASSDSPAGGAYNEQFF. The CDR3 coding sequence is TGTGCCAGCAGTGACTCACCAGCGGGAGGCGCCTACAATGAGCAGTTCTTC.

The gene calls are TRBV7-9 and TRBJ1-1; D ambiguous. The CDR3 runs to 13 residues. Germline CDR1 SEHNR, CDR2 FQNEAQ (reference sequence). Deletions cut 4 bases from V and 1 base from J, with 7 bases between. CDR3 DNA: TGTGCCAGCAGCTACGAAAAGAACACTGAAGCTTTCTTT. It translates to CASSYEKNTEAFF. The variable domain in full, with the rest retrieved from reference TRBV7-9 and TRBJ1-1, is DTGVSQNPRHKITKRGQNVTFRCDPISEHNRLYWYRQTLGQGPEFLTYFQNEAQLEKSRLLSDRFSAERPKGSFSTLEIQRTEQGDSAMYLCASSYEKNTEAFFGQGTRLTVV.

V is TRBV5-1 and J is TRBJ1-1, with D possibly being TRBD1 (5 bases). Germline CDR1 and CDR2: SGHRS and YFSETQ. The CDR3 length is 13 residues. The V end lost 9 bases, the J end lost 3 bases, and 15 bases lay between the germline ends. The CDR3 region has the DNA TGCGCCAACCCGCGGGGGGAGGACACTGAAGCTTTCTTT. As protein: CANPRGEDTEAFF.

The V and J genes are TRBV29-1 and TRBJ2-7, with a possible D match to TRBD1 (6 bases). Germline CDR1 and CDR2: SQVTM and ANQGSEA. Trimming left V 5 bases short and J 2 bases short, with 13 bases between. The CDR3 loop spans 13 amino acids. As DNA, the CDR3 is TGCAGCGTTTTAGACAGGAAACCCTACGAGCAGTACTTC. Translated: CSVLDRKPYEQYF.

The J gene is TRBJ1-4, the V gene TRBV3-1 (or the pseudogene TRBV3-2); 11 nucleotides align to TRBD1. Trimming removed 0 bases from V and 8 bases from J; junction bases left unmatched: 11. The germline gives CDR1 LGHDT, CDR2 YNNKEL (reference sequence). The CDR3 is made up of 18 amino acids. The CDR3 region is CASSQDLGQGASGEKLFF. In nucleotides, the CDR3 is TGTGCCAGCAGCCAAGATCTAGGACAGGGGGCTTCGGGAGAAAAACTGTTTTTT.

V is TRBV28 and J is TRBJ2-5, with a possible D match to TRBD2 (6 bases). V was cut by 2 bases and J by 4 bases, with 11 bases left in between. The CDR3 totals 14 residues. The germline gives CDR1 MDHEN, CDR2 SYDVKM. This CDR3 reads CASSLSQGGETQYF. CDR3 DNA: TGTGCCAGCAGTTTAAGTCAGGGAGGAGAGACCCAGTACTTC.

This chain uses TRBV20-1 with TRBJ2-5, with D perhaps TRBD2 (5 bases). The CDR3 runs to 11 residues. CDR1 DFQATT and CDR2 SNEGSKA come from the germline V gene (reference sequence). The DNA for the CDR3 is TGCGGTAGTTCTAGAGGGGAGACCCAGTACTTC. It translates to CGSSRGETQYF.

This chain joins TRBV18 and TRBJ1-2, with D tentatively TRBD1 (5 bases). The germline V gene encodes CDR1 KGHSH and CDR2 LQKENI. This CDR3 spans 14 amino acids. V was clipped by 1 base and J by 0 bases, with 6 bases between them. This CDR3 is CASSPLTANYGYTF. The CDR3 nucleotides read TGTGCCAGCTCACCACTGACAGCTAACTATGGCTACACCTTC.

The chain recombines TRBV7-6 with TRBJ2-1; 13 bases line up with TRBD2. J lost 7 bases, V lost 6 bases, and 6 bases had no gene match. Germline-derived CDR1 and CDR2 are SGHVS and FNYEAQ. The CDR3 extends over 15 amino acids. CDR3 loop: CASSQLAGGWNEQFF. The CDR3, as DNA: TGTGCCAGCAGTCAACTAGCGGGAGGGTGGAATGAGCAGTTCTTC.

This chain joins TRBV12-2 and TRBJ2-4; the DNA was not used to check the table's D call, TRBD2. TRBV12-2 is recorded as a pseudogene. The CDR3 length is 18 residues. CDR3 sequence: CASRLRTSGRAFKNIQYF. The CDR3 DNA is TGTGCAAGTCGCTTAAGGACTAGCGGGAGGGCGTTCAAAAACATTCAGTACTTC.

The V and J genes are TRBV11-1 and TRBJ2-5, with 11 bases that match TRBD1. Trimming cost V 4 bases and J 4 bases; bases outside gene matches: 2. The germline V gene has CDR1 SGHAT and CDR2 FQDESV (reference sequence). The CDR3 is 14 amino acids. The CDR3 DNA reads TGTGCCAGCAGCTGGGGACAGGGGGTAGAGACCCAGTACTTC. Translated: CASSWGQGVETQYF.

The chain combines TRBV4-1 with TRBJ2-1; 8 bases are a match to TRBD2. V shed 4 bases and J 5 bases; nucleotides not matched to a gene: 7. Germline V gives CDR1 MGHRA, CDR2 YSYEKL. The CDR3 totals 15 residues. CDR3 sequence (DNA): TGCGCCAGCAGCCTCCGGGGACTAGATGACAATGAGCAGTTCTTC. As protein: CASSLRGLDDNEQFF.

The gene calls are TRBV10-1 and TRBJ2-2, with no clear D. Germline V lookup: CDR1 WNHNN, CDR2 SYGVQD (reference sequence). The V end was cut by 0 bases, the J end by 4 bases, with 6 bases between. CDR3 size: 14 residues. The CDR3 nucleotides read TGCGCCAGCAGTGAGTCCCCGGGCACCGGGGAGCTGTTTTTT. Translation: CASSESPGTGELFF.

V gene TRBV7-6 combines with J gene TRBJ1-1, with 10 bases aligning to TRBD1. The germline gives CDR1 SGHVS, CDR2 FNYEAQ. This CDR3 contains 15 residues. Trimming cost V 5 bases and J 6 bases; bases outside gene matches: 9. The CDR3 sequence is CASSLWTGGGSEAFF. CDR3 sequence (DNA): TGTGCCAGCAGCCTTTGGACAGGGGGGGGCTCTGAAGCTTTCTTT. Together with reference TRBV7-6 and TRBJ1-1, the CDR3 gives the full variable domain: GAGVSQSPRYKVTKRGQDVALRCDPISGHVSLYWYRQALGQGPEFLTYFNYEAQQDKSGLPNDRFSAERPEGSISTLTIQRTEQRDSAMYRCASSLWTGGGSEAFFGQGTRLTVV.

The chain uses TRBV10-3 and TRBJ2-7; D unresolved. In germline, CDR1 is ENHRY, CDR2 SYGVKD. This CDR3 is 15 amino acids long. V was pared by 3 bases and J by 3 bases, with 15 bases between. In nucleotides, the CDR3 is TGTGCCATCAGTGATTCTCCGAAAGGGAACTACGAGCAGTACTTC. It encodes CAISDSPKGNYEQYF.